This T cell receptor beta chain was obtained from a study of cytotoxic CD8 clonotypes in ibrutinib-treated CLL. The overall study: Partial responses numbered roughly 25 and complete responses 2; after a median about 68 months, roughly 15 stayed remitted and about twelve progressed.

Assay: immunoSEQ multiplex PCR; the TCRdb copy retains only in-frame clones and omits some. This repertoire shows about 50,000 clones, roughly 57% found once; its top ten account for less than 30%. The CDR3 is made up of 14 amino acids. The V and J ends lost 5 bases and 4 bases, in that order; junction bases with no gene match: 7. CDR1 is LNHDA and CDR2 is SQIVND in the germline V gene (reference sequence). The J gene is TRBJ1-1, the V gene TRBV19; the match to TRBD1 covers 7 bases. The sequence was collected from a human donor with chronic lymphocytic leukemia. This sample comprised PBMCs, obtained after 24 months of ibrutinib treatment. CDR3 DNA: TGTGCCAGTAGTGGACAGGTTACGGGCACTGAAGCTTTCTTT. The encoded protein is CASSGQVTGTEAFF.